One and the same sample provided the 3 T cell receptor beta chains below, sequenced in a study of blood T cell repertoires in COVID-19. Assay used: immunoSEQ multiplex PCR; TCRdb lists only in-frame clones, some missing. Among 180,000 or so clones listed, more than 70% were seen once. The source material was peripheral blood. These receptors all stem from a woman aged 55-69 years with acute or convalescent COVID-19.

The chain joins TRBV5-1 to TRBJ1-3; maybe TRBD1 (6 bases). Germline-derived CDR1 and CDR2 are SGHRS and YFSETQ. The CDR3 has 16 residues. The V end lost 1 base, the J end lost 3 bases, and 14 bases lay between the germline ends. CDR3 region: CASSLPGATLGNTIYF. The CDR3 DNA follows: TGCGCCAGCAGCTTGCCAGGGGCGACTCTTGGAAACACCATATATTTT. The full variable domain, rest sourced from reference TRBV5-1 and TRBJ1-3, is KAGVTQTPRYLIKTRGQQVTLSCSPISGHRSVSWYQQTPGQGLQFLFEYFSETQRNKGNFPGRFSGRQFSNSRSEMNVSTLELGDSALYLCASSLPGATLGNTIYFGEGSWLTVV.

On this clone itself: The same CDR3 can be traced to other DNA sequences in this sample. The chain combines TRBV9 with TRBJ1-6; perhaps TRBD1 as D (6 bases). V was shortened by 0 bases and J by 6 bases, with 10 bases between the two germline ends. Germline V gives CDR1 SGDLS, CDR2 YYNGEE. This CDR3 is built from 15 residues. The CDR3 bases are TGTGCCAGCAGCGTAGAGGGGGGGCTTAATTCACCCCTCCACTTT. It is translated as CASSVEGGLNSPLHF.

The V call is TRBV28, the J call TRBJ2-3, with 8 bases lining up with TRBD2. Trimming took 2 bases from V and 5 from J; bases not matched to a gene: 12. This CDR3 region has 17 residues. Germline lookup yields CDR1 MDHEN and CDR2 SYDVKM. The CDR3, as DNA: TGTGCCAGCAGTTTAAGGGTAGCGTCGGGAGGGGAAGATACGCAGTATTTT. Translated: CASSLRVASGGEDTQYF. The variable domain in full, with the rest retrieved from reference TRBV28 and TRBJ2-3, is DVKVTQSSRYLVKRTGEKVFLECVQDMDHENMFWYRQDPGLGLRLIYFSYDVKMKEKGDIPEGYSVSREKKERFSLILESASTNQTSMYLCASSLRVASGGEDTQYFGPGTRLTVL.